The present T cell receptor (beta chain) was sequenced within a study of blood T cell repertoires in COVID-19. Germline V CDR1 and CDR2: WSHSY, SAAADI. The ends were cut back, 4 bases at V and 3 bases at J, with 9 bases in the middle. This CDR3 comprises 13 residues. Assay used: immunoSEQ multiplex PCR; TCRdb lists only in-frame clones, some missing. The table has more than 100,000 clones, about 85% seen once; the top ten hold approximately 10%. Source material: peripheral blood. The chain is built from TRBV10-2 and TRBJ1-1; D call uncertain. The TCR comes from a man older than 75 with acute or convalescent COVID-19. The CDR3 is CASSVGRDTEAFF. The CDR3 coding sequence is TGCGCCAGCAGTGTAGGGAGGGACACTGAAGCTTTCTTT.